A selection of T cell receptor beta chains follows, all from one sample in a study of T cell repertoires in cytomegalovirus infection. Using its own MiXCR run on the reads, TCRdb lists one record per CDR3 protein. The sample lists around 290,000 distinct CDR3 sequences, roughly a quarter occurring once. Sample: PBMCs. All receptors come from a human donor in good health (CMV status not recorded). Some clones in this sample may be carry-over from other donors' samples. Each CDR3 is given with its conserved first and last residue. A D gene is named only where the DNA matches it firmly. Clone size is not always given. Where it is, it says once, few, many or a class for expanded clones.

cdr3_length	v_call	d_call	clone_size	j_call	cdr3_aa	cdr3_nt
15	TRBV28	-	many	TRBJ2-6	CASSPRGSGANVLTF	TGTGCCAGCAGTCCCAGGGGCTCTGGGGCCAACGTCCTGACTTTC
14	TRBV10-3	-	-	TRBJ2-3	CAIGPALSTDTQYF	TGTGCCATTGGTCCGGCACTAAGCACAGATACGCAGTATTTT
13	TRBV28	-	-	TRBJ2-7	CASSFVQSYEQYF	TGTGCCAGCAGTTTTGTCCAGAGTTACGAGCAGTACTTC
15	TRBV6-2/TRBV6-3	-	-	TRBJ2-7	CASQQRTAYSYEQYF	TGTGCCAGCCAACAAAGGACAGCTTACTCCTACGAGCAGTACTTC
11	TRBV28	-	few	TRBJ2-6	CASQGANVLTF	TGTGCCAGCCAGGGGGCCAACGTCCTGACTTTC
14	TRBV7-9	-	-	TRBJ2-7	CASSLEQGLGEQYF	TGTGCCAGCAGCTTAGAACAGGGCTTGGGAGAGCAGTACTTC
15	TRBV7-2	TRBD1	many	TRBJ1-2	CASSFAGQGRGGYTF	TGTGCCAGCAGCTTCGCGGGACAGGGAAGGGGAGGCTACACCTTC
17	TRBV4-3	TRBD1	few	TRBJ2-2	CASSQGAARQGTGELFF	TGCGCCAGCAGCCAAGGGGCAGCGCGACAGGGCACCGGGGAGCTGTTTTTT
14	TRBV29-1	-	-	TRBJ2-1	CSVITGIISNEQFF	TGCAGCGTTATTACAGGGATTATCTCCAATGAGCAGTTCTTC
14	TRBV28	-	few	TRBJ1-5	CASSLTGNNQPQHF	TGTGCCAGCAGTTTAACTGGGAACAATCAGCCCCAGCATTTT
16	TRBV7-2	-	-	TRBJ2-2	CASSLGGTVSAGELFF	TGTGCCAGCAGCTTGGGGGGGACAGTTTCGGCCGGGGAGCTGTTTTTT
16	TRBV19	-	-	TRBJ2-7	CASSTHLARYSYEQYF	TGTGCCAGTAGTACCCATCTAGCGCGATACTCCTACGAGCAGTACTTC
17	TRBV4-1	TRBD2	few	TRBJ2-3	CASSQDGGGASTDTQYF	TGCGCCAGCAGCCAAGATGGGGGGGGAGCCTCCACAGATACGCAGTATTTT